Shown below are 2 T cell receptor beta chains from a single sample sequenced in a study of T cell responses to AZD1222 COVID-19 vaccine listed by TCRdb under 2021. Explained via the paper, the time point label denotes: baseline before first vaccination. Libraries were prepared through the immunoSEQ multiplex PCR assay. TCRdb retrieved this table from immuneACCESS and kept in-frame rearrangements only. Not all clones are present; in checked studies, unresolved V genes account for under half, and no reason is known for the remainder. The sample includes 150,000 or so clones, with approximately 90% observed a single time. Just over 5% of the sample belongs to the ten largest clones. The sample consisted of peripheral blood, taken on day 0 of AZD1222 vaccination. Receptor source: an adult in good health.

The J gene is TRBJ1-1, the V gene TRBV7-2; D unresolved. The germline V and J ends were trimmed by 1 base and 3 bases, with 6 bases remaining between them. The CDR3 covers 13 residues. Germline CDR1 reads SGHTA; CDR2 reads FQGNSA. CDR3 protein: CASSLVEDTEAFF. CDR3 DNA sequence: TGTGCCAGCAGCTTAGTGGAGGACACTGAAGCTTTCTTT.

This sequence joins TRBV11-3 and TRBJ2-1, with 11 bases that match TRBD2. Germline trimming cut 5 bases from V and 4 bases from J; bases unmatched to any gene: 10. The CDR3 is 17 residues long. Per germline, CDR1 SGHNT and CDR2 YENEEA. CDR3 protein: CASSPSAGTSGYNEQFF. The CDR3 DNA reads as TGTGCCAGCAGCCCCAGCGCTGGGACTAGCGGATACAATGAGCAGTTCTTC.